This T cell receptor beta chain comes out of a study of T cells after yellow fever vaccination. Study outcomes and limitations: Post-booster repertoires contained most primary-vaccination clones again (96% CD4, less than 90% CD8).

The trim removed 3 bases at V and 2 bases at J, leaving 1 base unmatched. There are 14 residues in the CDR3. Germline V lookup: CDR1 SGDLS, CDR2 YYNGEE. This clonotype showed up just a few times. The antigen is unknown. MiXCR, applied by TCRdb to the 5' RACE reads, yields one record per CDR3 protein. The data show fewer than 450,000 distinct CDR3 sequences, roughly 4% seen once. This chain uses TRBV9 with TRBJ1-5, with 8 nucleotides matching TRBD1. The sequence was collected from a man between 18 and 35 years old who received the YFV17D yellow fever vaccine. Sequencing was performed on PBMCs, taken 5 days after the yellow fever booster vaccination. The CDR3 DNA sequence: TGTGCCAGCAGCGCACAGGGGGGCAATCAGCCCCAGCATTTT. It codes for CASSAQGGNQPQHF. The full variable domain, completed using reference TRBV9 and TRBJ1-5, is DSGVTQTPKHLITATGQRVTLRCSPRSGDLSVYWYQQSLDQGLQFLIQYYNGEERAKGNILERFSAQQFPDLHSELNLSSLELGDSALYFCASSAQGGNQPQHFGDGTRLSIL.